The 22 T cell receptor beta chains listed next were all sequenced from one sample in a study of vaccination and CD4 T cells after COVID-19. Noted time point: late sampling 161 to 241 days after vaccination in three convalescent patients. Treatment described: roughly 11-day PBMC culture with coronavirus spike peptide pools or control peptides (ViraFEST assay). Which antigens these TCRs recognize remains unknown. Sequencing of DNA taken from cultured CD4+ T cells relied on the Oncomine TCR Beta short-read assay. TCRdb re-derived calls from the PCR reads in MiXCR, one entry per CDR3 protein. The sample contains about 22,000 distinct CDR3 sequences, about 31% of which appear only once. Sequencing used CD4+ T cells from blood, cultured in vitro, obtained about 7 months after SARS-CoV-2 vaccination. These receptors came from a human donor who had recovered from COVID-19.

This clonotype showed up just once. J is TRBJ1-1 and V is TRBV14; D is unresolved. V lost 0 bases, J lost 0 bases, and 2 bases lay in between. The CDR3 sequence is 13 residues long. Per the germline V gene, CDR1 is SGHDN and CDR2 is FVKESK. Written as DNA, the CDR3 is TGTGCCAGCAGCCAAGATCTGAACACTGAAGCTTTCTTT. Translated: CASSQDLNTEAFF.

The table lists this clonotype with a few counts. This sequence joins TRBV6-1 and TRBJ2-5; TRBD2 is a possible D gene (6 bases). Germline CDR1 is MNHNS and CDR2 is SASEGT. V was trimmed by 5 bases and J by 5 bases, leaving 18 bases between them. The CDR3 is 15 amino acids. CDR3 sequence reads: CASSPGVGVTETQYF. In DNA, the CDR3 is TGTGCCAGCAGTCCGGGGGTTGGCGTGACGGAGACCCAGTACTTC.

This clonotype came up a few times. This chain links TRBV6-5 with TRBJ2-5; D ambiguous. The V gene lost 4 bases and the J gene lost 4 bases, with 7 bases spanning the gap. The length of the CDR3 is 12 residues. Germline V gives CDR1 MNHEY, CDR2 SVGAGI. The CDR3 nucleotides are TGTGCCAGCAGTTTCGGCGGAGAGACCCAGTACTTC. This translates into CASSFGGETQYF.

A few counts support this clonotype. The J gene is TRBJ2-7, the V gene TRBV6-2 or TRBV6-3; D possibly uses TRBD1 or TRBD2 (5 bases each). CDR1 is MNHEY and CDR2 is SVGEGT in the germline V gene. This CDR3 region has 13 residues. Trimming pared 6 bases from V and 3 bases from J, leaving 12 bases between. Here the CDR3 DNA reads TGTGCCAGCAGAACCGGGACCTTCTACGAGCAGTACTTC. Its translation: CASRTGTFYEQYF.

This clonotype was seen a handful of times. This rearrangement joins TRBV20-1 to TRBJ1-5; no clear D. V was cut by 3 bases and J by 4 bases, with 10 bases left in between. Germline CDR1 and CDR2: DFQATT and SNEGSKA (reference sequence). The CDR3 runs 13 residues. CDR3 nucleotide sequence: TGCAGTGCTAGGGGTAGATTAAATCAGCCCCAGCATTTT. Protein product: CSARGRLNQPQHF.

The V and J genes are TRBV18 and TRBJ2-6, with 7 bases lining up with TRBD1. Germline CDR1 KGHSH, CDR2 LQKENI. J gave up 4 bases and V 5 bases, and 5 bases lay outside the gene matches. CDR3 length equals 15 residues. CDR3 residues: CASSRQGSGANVLTF. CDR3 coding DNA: TGTGCCAGCTCAAGACAGGGTTCAGGGGCCAACGTCCTGACTTTC.

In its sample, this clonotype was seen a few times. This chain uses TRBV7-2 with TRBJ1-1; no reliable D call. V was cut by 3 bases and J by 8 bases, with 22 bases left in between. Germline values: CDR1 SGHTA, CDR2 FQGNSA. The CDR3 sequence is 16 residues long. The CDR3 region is CASSFTKGGYALEAFF. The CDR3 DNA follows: TGTGCCAGCAGCTTTACCAAGGGTGGCTATGCTTTGGAAGCTTTCTTT.

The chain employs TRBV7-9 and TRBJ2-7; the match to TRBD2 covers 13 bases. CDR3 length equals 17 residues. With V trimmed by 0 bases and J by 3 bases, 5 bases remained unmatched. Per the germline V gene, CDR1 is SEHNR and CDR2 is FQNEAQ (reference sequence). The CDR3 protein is CASSLAPGLAGLYEQYF. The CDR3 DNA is TGTGCCAGCAGCTTAGCCCCGGGACTAGCGGGACTCTACGAGCAGTACTTC.

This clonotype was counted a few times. This CDR3 reads CASSLALNWDSAAYGYTF. The CDR3 nucleotides are TGTGCCAGCAGCTTAGCGCTCAATTGGGACAGCGCAGCCTATGGCTACACCTTC. V is TRBV7-9 and J is TRBJ1-2; 7 bases align to TRBD1. V shed 0 bases, J shed 4 bases, and the junction held 14 bases outside the gene matches. Germline lookup yields CDR1 SEHNR and CDR2 FQNEAQ (reference sequence). CDR3 size: 18 residues. The variable domain in full, completed from reference TRBV7-9 and TRBJ1-2, reads DTGVSQNPRHKITKRGQNVTFRCDPISEHNRLYWYRQTLGQGPEFLTYFQNEAQLEKSRLLSDRFSAERPKGSFSTLEIQRTEQGDSAMYLCASSLALNWDSAAYGYTFGSGTRLTVV.

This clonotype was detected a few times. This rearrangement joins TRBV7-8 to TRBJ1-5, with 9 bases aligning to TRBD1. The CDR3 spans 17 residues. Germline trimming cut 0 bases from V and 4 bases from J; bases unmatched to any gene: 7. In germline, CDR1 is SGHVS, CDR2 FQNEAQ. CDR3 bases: TGTGCCAGCAGCTTAGCGCCCAAGACAGGGGGAAATCAGCCCCAGCATTTT. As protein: CASSLAPKTGGNQPQHF.

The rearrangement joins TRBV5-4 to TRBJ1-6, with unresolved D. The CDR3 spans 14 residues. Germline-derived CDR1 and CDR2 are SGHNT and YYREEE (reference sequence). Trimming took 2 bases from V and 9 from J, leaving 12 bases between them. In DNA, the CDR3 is TGTGCCAGCAGCTTTATGGAGAAGCGTTCACCCCTCCACTTT. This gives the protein CASSFMEKRSPLHF.

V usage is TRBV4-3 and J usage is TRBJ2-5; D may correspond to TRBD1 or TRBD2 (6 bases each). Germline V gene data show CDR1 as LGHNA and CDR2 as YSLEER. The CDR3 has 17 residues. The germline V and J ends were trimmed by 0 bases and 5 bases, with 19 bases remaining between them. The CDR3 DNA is TGCGCCAGCAGCCAAGATTATTTGAGGGGGGCTTGGGAGACCCAGTACTTC. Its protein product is CASSQDYLRGAWETQYF.

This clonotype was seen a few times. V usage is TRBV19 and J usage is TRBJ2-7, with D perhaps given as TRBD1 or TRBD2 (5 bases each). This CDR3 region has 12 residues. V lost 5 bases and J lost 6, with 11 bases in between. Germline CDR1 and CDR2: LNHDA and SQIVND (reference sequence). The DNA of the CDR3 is TGTGCCAGTAGTTCCAGAGGGGTCGAGCAGTACTTC. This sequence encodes CASSSRGVEQYF. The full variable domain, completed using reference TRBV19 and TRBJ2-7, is DGGITQSPKYLFRKEGQNVTLSCEQNLNHDAMYWYRQDPGQGLRLIYYSQIVNDFQKGDIAEGYSVSREKKESFPLTVTSAQKNPTAFYLCASSSRGVEQYFGPGTRLTVT.

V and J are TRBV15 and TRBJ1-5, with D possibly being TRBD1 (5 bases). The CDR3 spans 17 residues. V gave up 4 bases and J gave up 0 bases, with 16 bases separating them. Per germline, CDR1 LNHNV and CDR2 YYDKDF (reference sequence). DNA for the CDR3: TGTGCCACCAGCAAGGGACTAAGCAAAAATAGCAATCAGCCCCAGCATTTT. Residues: CATSKGLSKNSNQPQHF.

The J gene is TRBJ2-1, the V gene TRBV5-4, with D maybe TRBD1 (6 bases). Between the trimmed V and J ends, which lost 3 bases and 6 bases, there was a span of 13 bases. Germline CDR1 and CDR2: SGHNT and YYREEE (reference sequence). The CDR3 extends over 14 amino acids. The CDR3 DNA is TGTGCCAGCAGCTGGGCTGCAGGGGCCAATGAGCAGTTCTTC. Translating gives CASSWAAGANEQFF.

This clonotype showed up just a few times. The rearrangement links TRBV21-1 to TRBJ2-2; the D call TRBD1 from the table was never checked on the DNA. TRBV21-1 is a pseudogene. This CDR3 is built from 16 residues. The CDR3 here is CASSRWTPRSTGELFF. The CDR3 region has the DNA TGTGCCAGCAGCAGATGGACACCCAGGTCCACCGGGGAGCTGTTTTTT.

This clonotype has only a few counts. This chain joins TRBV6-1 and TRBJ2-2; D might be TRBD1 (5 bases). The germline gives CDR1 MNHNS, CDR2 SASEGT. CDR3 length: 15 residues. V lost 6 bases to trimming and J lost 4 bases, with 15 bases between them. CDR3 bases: TGTGCCAGCAGGTTTAACGGACAAGTCACCGGGGAGCTGTTTTTT. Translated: CASRFNGQVTGELFF.

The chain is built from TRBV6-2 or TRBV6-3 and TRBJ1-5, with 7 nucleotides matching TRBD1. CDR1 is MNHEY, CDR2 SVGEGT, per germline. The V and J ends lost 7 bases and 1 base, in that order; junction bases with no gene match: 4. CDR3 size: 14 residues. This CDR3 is CASNQQGSNQPQHF. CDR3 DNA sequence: TGTGCCAGCAATCAACAGGGGAGCAATCAGCCCCAGCATTTT.

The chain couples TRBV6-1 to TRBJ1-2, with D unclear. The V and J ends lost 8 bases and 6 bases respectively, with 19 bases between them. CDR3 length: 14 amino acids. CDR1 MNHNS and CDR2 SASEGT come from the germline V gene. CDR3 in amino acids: CASGPDHFPNGYTF. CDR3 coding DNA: TGTGCCAGCGGTCCCGACCATTTCCCGAATGGCTACACCTTC.

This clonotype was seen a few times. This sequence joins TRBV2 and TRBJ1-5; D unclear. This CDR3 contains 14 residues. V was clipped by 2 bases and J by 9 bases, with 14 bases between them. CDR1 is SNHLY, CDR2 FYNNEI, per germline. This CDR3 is CASSEPARAWPQHF. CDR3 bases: TGTGCCAGCAGTGAACCCGCACGGGCTTGGCCCCAGCATTTT.

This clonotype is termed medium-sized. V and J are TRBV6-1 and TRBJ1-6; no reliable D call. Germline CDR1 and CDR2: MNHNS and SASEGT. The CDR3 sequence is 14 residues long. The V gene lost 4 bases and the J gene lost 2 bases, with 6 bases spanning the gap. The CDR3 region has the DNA TGTGCCAGCAGTGCCGGACCCTATAATTCACCCCTCCACTTT. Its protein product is CASSAGPYNSPLHF.

The CDR3 DNA sequence: TGTGCCAGCAGTGATGGTCCCGGGACAGGGATGGAGCAGTACTTC. It codes for CASSDGPGTGMEQYF. This chain connects TRBV6-1 to TRBJ2-7, with 9 bases matching TRBD1. V gave up 3 bases and J gave up 7 bases; unmatched junction bases: 10. CDR3 size: 15 residues. Germline assignment: CDR1 MNHNS and CDR2 SASEGT.